These 30 T cell receptor beta chains share one sample of origin, sequenced in a study of blood T cell repertoires in COVID-19. Measured with immunoSEQ multiplex PCR; TCRdb has only the in-frame clones, and not every one. This sample has approximately 230,000 clones, with 80% to 90% found just once. Sequencing was carried out using PBMCs or T cells enriched from blood (not recorded which). The receptors originated from a man aged 35-49 years who had recovered from COVID-19.

This chain uses TRBV30 with TRBJ2-7; perhaps TRBD1 as D (6 bases). V lost 5 bases and J lost 4, with 12 bases in between. CDR3 length: 12 residues. The V gene's germline CDR1 is GTSNPN and CDR2 SVGIG (reference sequence). CDR3 region: CAWGPGTYEQYF. CDR3 nucleotides: TGTGCCTGGGGACCCGGGACATACGAGCAGTACTTC.

This clone came up once. The CDR3 loop is CASSYGSGTDSYEQYF. The DNA of the CDR3 is TGTGCCAGCAGTTACGGCTCCGGGACTGATTCCTACGAGCAGTACTTC. The chain joins TRBV6-5 to TRBJ2-7; D is perhaps TRBD2 (6 bases). There are 16 residues in the CDR3. Trimming left V 2 bases short and J 1 base short, with 15 bases between. Germline V gene sequence: CDR1 MNHEY, CDR2 SVGAGI.

This chain uses TRBV21-1 with TRBJ2-3; TRBD1 is taken as the D call from the table, unchecked against the DNA. TRBV21-1 is marked as a pseudogene. The CDR3 spans 12 residues. CDR3 loop: CASRGITDTQYF. As DNA, the CDR3 is TGTGCCAGTAGGGGGATCACAGATACGCAGTATTTT.

The chain carries TRBV5-1 and TRBJ1-3, with D perhaps TRBD1 (6 bases). The CDR3 consists of 16 residues. V was clipped by 4 bases and J by 0 bases, with 14 bases between them. CDR1 is SGHRS and CDR2 is YFSETQ in the germline V gene. The CDR3 nucleotides are TGCGCCAGCAGCCAGACAGGTTCAAGCTCTGGAAACACCATATATTTT. It codes for CASSQTGSSSGNTIYF.

This clone was detected only a few times. The chain uses TRBV7-9 and TRBJ1-3, with a weak D call TRBD1 (6 bases). The CDR3 is made up of 16 amino acids. Deletions cut 1 base from V and 0 bases from J, with 10 bases between. From germline, CDR1 is SEHNR and CDR2 FQNEAQ (reference sequence). The CDR3 here is CASSLGTAFSGNTIYF. The DNA of the CDR3 is TGTGCCAGCAGCTTAGGGACAGCTTTCTCTGGAAACACCATATATTTT. The full variable domain, rest sourced from reference TRBV7-9 and TRBJ1-3, is DTGVSQNPRHKITKRGQNVTFRCDPISEHNRLYWYRQTLGQGPEFLTYFQNEAQLEKSRLLSDRFSAERPKGSFSTLEIQRTEQGDSAMYLCASSLGTAFSGNTIYFGEGSWLTVV.

CDR3 bases: TGTGCCAGCAGCTTGTACAGGGGCGACACTGAAGCTTTCTTT. Translating gives CASSLYRGDTEAFF. This chain joins TRBV7-9 and TRBJ1-1; TRBD1 aligns across 7 bases. The CDR3 has 14 amino acids. V lost 3 bases to trimming and J lost 3 bases; unmatched junction nucleotides: 4. Germline V gives CDR1 SEHNR, CDR2 FQNEAQ (reference sequence).

The chain employs TRBV12-3 or TRBV12-4 and TRBJ1-5; D is unresolved. This CDR3 has 13 residues. Trimming took 10 bases from V and 1 from J, leaving 11 bases between them. The CDR3 is CATVGSSNQPQHF. CDR3 nucleotide sequence: TGTGCCACCGTCGGGTCGAGCAATCAGCCCCAGCATTTT.

The V gene is TRBV4-1, the J gene TRBJ2-7; 12 bases line up with TRBD2. The germline gives CDR1 MGHRA, CDR2 YSYEKL. Unmatched junction bases numbered 0, after V lost 0 bases and J lost 3 bases. The CDR3 length is 15 residues. CDR3 region: CASSQELAGGYEQYF. In nucleotides, the CDR3 is TGCGCCAGCAGCCAAGAACTAGCGGGAGGCTACGAGCAGTACTTC.

In this sample, this clone turned up many times. The CDR3 nucleotides read TGCGCCAGCAGCCAAGGGGGAGTCTTACAAGAGACCCAGTACTTC. This gives the protein CASSQGGVLQETQYF. V is TRBV4-1 and J is TRBJ2-5, with a tentative D call TRBD2 (5 bases). This CDR3 has 15 residues. Trimming shortened V by 1 base and J by 2 bases, and 11 bases separated the two germline ends. Germline CDR1 MGHRA, CDR2 YSYEKL.

The genes are TRBV6-5 and TRBJ2-1, with 11 bases matching TRBD2. CDR1 and CDR2 (germline): MNHEY, SVGAGI. Trimming cost V 5 bases and J 1 base; bases outside gene matches: 1. This CDR3 has 15 residues. The DNA of the CDR3 is TGTGCCAGCAGTCCTAGCGGGAGGTCCTACAATGAGCAGTTCTTC. Its protein is CASSPSGRSYNEQFF.

The CDR3 spells CASSEGWLELFF. DNA for the CDR3: TGTGCCAGCAGTGAAGGTTGGCTGGAGCTGTTTTTT. The V gene is TRBV2, the J gene TRBJ2-2, with D hard to call. The germline V gene has CDR1 SNHLY and CDR2 FYNNEI. V was pared by 1 base and J by 10 bases, with 7 bases between. There are 12 residues in the CDR3.

This chain links TRBV11-2 with TRBJ2-5; the D is unclear. V lost 5 bases and J lost 2, with 9 bases in between. Germline V gene sequence: CDR1 SGHAT, CDR2 FQNNGV. This CDR3 has 13 residues. The CDR3 is CASSPGVQETQYF. CDR3 DNA sequence: TGTGCCAGCAGCCCCGGAGTACAAGAGACCCAGTACTTC.

The chain joins TRBV23-1 to TRBJ2-7; 7 nucleotides match TRBD1. TRBV23-1 is labeled an ORF, and its function is uncertain. There are 18 residues in the CDR3. V trimming: 11 bases; J trimming: 0 bases; junction bases outside the gene matches: 22. The CDR3 region has the DNA TGCGCCTGTAGGGTTTTTAGGCTCGGACAGGACAGCTCCTACGAGCAGTACTTC. Translated: CACRVFRLGQDSSYEQYF.

For the CDR3, the DNA is TGTGCCACCAGCAGAGATATTAGCGGGATATACAATGAGCAGTTCTTC. It encodes CATSRDISGIYNEQFF. The rearrangement links TRBV15 to TRBJ2-1, with TRBD2 matching over 8 bases. The germline gives CDR1 LNHNV, CDR2 YYDKDF (reference sequence). The CDR3 length is 16 residues. J was trimmed by 4 bases and V by 0 bases; bases with no gene match: 5. Together with reference TRBV15 and TRBJ2-1, the CDR3 gives the full variable domain: DAMVIQNPRYQVTQFGKPVTLSCSQTLNHNVMYWYQQKSSQAPKLLFHYYDKDFNNEADTPDNFQSRRPNTSFCFLDIRSPGLGDTAMYLCATSRDISGIYNEQFFGPGTRLTVL.

The V call is TRBV10-3, the J call TRBJ2-7; maybe TRBD1 (6 bases). CDR1 is ENHRY, CDR2 SYGVKD, per germline. The V end lost 0 bases, the J end lost 0 bases, and 12 bases lay between the germline ends. The CDR3 covers 16 residues. CDR3 region: CAISESTLTGSYEQYF. For the CDR3, the DNA is TGTGCCATCAGTGAGTCAACATTGACAGGCTCCTACGAGCAGTACTTC.

This rearrangement joins TRBV6-5 to TRBJ2-3, with a possible D match to TRBD1 (6 bases). The CDR3 consists of 15 residues. V lost 2 bases and J 1 base, leaving 10 bases between the germline ends. CDR1 is MNHEY and CDR2 is SVGAGI in the germline V gene. The CDR3 nucleotides read TGTGCCAGCAGTTACGAGGGGGATGGCACAGATACGCAGTATTTT. Translating it yields CASSYEGDGTDTQYF.

Written as DNA, the CDR3 is TGTGCCAGCAGCCAAGTGACAGGGCTGGGCAATGAGCAGTTCTTC. This codes for CASSQVTGLGNEQFF. This chain links TRBV14 with TRBJ2-1, with TRBD1 identical over 7 bases. The CDR3 extends over 15 amino acids. Germline CDR1 and CDR2: SGHDN and FVKESK. Trimming cost V 1 base and J 6 bases; bases outside gene matches: 6.

The chain recombines TRBV7-2 with TRBJ1-3, with a weak D call TRBD1 (5 bases). Trimming left V 0 bases short and J 0 bases short, with 9 bases between. Germline CDR1 is SGHTA and CDR2 is FQGNSA. There are 16 residues in the CDR3. This chain's CDR3 is CASSLAGEGSGNTIYF. Here the CDR3 DNA reads TGTGCCAGCAGCTTAGCGGGGGAGGGCTCTGGAAACACCATATATTTT.

This chain links TRBV14 with TRBJ2-5, with 11 positions matching TRBD2. This CDR3 comprises 16 residues. Germline CDR1 is SGHDN and CDR2 is FVKESK. J lost 4 bases, V lost 5 bases, and 9 bases had no gene match. CDR3 nucleotides: TGTGCCAGCAGCGGACTAGCGGGCCTTCGGGGAGAGACCCAGTACTTC. Protein: CASSGLAGLRGETQYF.

This chain joins TRBV24-1 and TRBJ2-3; 9 nucleotides match TRBD1. In germline, CDR1 is KGHDR, CDR2 SFDVKD. The CDR3 is 17 amino acids. V shed 3 bases, J shed 2 bases, and the junction held 8 bases outside the gene matches. The CDR3 region is CATSDINRGPSTDTQYF. The CDR3 DNA is TGTGCCACCAGTGATATAAACAGGGGGCCTTCCACAGATACGCAGTATTTT.

Only one count was recorded for this clone. V is TRBV6-1 and J is TRBJ1-5; D remains ambiguous. The CDR3 totals 11 residues. Per the germline V gene, CDR1 is MNHNS and CDR2 is SASEGT. V lost 3 bases, J lost 11 bases, and 8 bases lay in between. In DNA, the CDR3 is TGTGCCAGCAGTGAGTCGCGGGCCCAGCATTTT. Its protein product is CASSESRAQHF.

V usage is TRBV28 and J usage is TRBJ1-5; D remains unclear. This CDR3 contains 14 residues. V lost 7 bases to trimming and J lost 1 base, with 11 bases between them. Germline-derived CDR1 and CDR2 are MDHEN and SYDVKM. In nucleotides, the CDR3 is TGTGCCAGCATGGTGCCCGGGAGCAATCAGCCCCAGCATTTT. It is translated as CASMVPGSNQPQHF.

The V gene is TRBV6-1, the J gene TRBJ2-5; 8 positions agree with TRBD2. CDR3 length: 13 amino acids. V shed 8 bases and J 4 bases; nucleotides not matched to a gene: 6. Germline V gives CDR1 MNHNS, CDR2 SASEGT. DNA of the CDR3: TGTGCCAGCCTGCGGGGGGCAAGAGAGACCCAGTACTTC. Its translation: CASLRGARETQYF.

The V call is TRBV19, the J call TRBJ2-1, with D possibly TRBD2 on 5 matching bases. Trimming left V 5 bases short and J 0 bases short, with 17 bases between. Germline V lookup: CDR1 LNHDA, CDR2 SQIVND (reference sequence). This CDR3 has 17 amino acids. The CDR3 region is CASSAVGIESSYNEQFF. DNA for the CDR3: TGTGCCAGTAGTGCCGTCGGGATTGAAAGCTCCTACAATGAGCAGTTCTTC.

The chain carries TRBV3-1 (or the pseudogene TRBV3-2) and TRBJ2-1, with D uncertain. In germline, CDR1 is LGHDT, CDR2 YNNKEL (reference sequence). The CDR3 consists of 15 residues. Trimming pared 2 bases from V and 4 bases from J, leaving 12 bases between. CDR3 sequence (DNA): TGTGCCAGCAGCCAAATAGGTACAGAATACAATGAGCAGTTCTTC. Protein sequence: CASSQIGTEYNEQFF.

This chain links TRBV7-9 with TRBJ2-5; D is possibly TRBD2 (6 bases). The CDR3 sequence is 14 residues long. Germline V gene sequence: CDR1 SEHNR, CDR2 FQNEAQ (reference sequence). Trimming took off 6 bases at V and 5 bases at J, with 16 bases between the two ends. The CDR3 protein is CASSPPGAGETQYF. Written as DNA, the CDR3 is TGTGCCAGCAGTCCCCCCGGGGCGGGGGAGACCCAGTACTTC.

This chain links TRBV7-8 with TRBJ1-6; 10 bases align to TRBD1. From germline, CDR1 is SGHVS and CDR2 FQNEAQ. The CDR3 is made up of 14 amino acids. V trimming: 5 bases; J trimming: 10 bases; junction bases outside the gene matches: 5. The CDR3: CASSRGQGESPLHF. The CDR3 bases are TGTGCCAGCAGCCGTGGACAGGGGGAATCACCCCTCCACTTT.

The V call is TRBV2, the J call TRBJ2-7; the match to TRBD2 covers 10 bases. The V and J ends lost 6 bases and 3 bases, in that order; junction bases with no gene match: 5. The CDR3 is made up of 14 amino acids. Germline lookup yields CDR1 SNHLY and CDR2 FYNNEI. In nucleotides, the CDR3 is TGTGCCAGCAGACCTAGCGGGGGCCACTACGAGCAGTACTTC. It codes for CASRPSGGHYEQYF.

The V call is TRBV19, the J call TRBJ1-5; possible D gene TRBD1, 6 bases. The germline gives CDR1 LNHDA, CDR2 SQIVND (reference sequence). V dropped 10 bases and J dropped 0 bases, with 19 bases sitting between them. The CDR3 contains 16 residues. The CDR3 reads CATHSRGANSNQPQHF. As DNA, the CDR3 is TGTGCCACGCACAGTCGGGGGGCCAATAGCAATCAGCCCCAGCATTTT.

The sample holds a few counts of this clone. The chain uses TRBV10-3 and TRBJ1-1, with D possibly matching TRBD1 (6 bases). Looked up from germline, CDR1 is ENHRY and CDR2 is SYGVKD. This CDR3 contains 12 residues. V gave up 6 bases and J gave up 5 bases, with 10 bases separating them. DNA for the CDR3: TGTGCCATCAGCCTAGACAGGACTGAAGCTTTCTTT. Its translation: CAISLDRTEAFF.